This is a list of T cell receptor beta chains from one sample in a study of blood T cell repertoires in COVID-19. Profiling relied on immunoSEQ multiplex PCR, and the TCRdb table lists in-frame clones only, not all of them. Of around 140,000 clones listed, about 87% are singletons. The specimen was peripheral blood. Every receptor here comes from a man aged 50 to 60 with acute or convalescent COVID-19. The CDR3 runs from the conserved cysteine through the conserved F or W. Fields, in order: D gene, clone size, V gene, J gene, CDR3 DNA, CDR3 protein. The D gene is left open where the match is weak. Where a row states a size, it is once, few, many or the class of an expanded clone; other rows omit it.

.	.	TRBV10-3	TRBJ1-2	TGTGCCATCAGTGACAGGGGCCCTAACTATGGCTACACCTTC	CAISDRGPNYGYTF
.	.	TRBV5-1	TRBJ1-1	TGCGCCAGCAGCTTGGGTACGGGGAGCACTGAAGCTTTCTTT	CASSLGTGSTEAFF
.	.	TRBV9	TRBJ1-1	TGTGCCAGCAGCGTAGGCGTCATGAACACTGAAGCTTTCTTT	CASSVGVMNTEAFF
TRBD1	.	TRBV28	TRBJ2-7	TGTGCCAGCAGTTCACCTGGGACAGGGGAAGTCGCCCAGTACTTC	CASSSPGTGEVAQYF
TRBD1	once	TRBV27	TRBJ2-2	TGTGCCAGCAGTTTATTCTACAGGGGTGGACCCGGGGAGCTGTTTTTT	CASSLFYRGGPGELFF
TRBD2	.	TRBV14	TRBJ2-1	TGTGCCAGCAGCCAAGAGGGTAGCGGGAGATACAATGAGCAGTTCTTC	CASSQEGSGRYNEQFF
TRBD2	.	TRBV6-5	TRBJ2-1	TGTGCCAGCAGACCGGGATGGACTAGCGAGAGGGCTAAGGTCTTC	CASRPGWTSERAKVF
TRBD1	.	TRBV7-9	TRBJ2-1	TGTGCCAGCAGCGCCGCAGGGGGCAGGTCCTACAATGAGCAGTTCTTC	CASSAAGGRSYNEQFF
.	.	TRBV19	TRBJ2-3	TGTGCCAGTAGCACAACGGGGGCGCAGTATTTT	CASSTTGAQYF
.	.	TRBV18	TRBJ1-2	TGTGCCAGCTCACCAACGACCGGGACAACTAACTATGGCTACACCTTC	CASSPTTGTTNYGYTF
.	few	TRBV6-5	TRBJ1-5	TGTGCCAGCACCCTGGGGCCTAATCAGCCCCAGCATTTT	CASTLGPNQPQHF
.	.	TRBV15	TRBJ2-1	TGTGCCACCAGCCCCCTCAGGGGAGGGGCTTTCGGTGAGCAGTTCTTC	CATSPLRGGAFGEQFF
TRBD1	.	TRBV23-1	TRBJ1-2	TGCGCCAGCAGTCCGGGTGAACAGGGGACTTCTCATGGCTACACCTTC	CASSPGEQGTSHGYTF
.	.	TRBV21-1	TRBJ1-6	TGTGCCAGCAGCCAGCGGGAGAGCTCCTATAATTCACCCCTCCACTTT	CASSQRESSYNSPLHF
.	.	TRBV5-1	TRBJ2-7	TGCGCCAGCAGCCCCAGACAGCCTCCCTACGAGCAGTACTTC	CASSPRQPPYEQYF
.	once	TRBV20-1	TRBJ1-4	TGCAGTGCTAGTGACCGCCCTCACCCCGACAAGGAACTGTTTTTT	CSASDRPHPDKELFF
TRBD1	few	TRBV5-1	TRBJ1-4	TGCGCCAGCAGCCCACTCCGGGACAGTAATGAAAAACTGTTTTTT	CASSPLRDSNEKLFF
.	.	TRBV7-9	TRBJ2-1	TGTGCCAGCAGCCTCACAGGGTTTCACAATGAGCAGTTCTTC	CASSLTGFHNEQFF
TRBD1	.	TRBV11-2	TRBJ2-5	TGTGCCAGCAGCACAACAGGGGGCTTAGAGACCCAGTACTTC	CASSTTGGLETQYF
.	once	TRBV6-6	TRBJ2-5	TGTGCCAGCTATCGGGAGACCCAGTACTTC	CASYRETQYF
TRBD2	.	TRBV5-8	TRBJ2-1	TGTGCCAGCAGCCGGGACGTCCGGACTAGCGGGGGGCCTTACAATGAGCAGTTCTTC	CASSRDVRTSGGPYNEQFF
TRBD1	.	TRBV5-4	TRBJ1-2	TGTGCCAGCAGCGGAAACAGACAGGGTTCCTATGGCTACACCTTC	CASSGNRQGSYGYTF
.	.	TRBV28	TRBJ1-4	TGTGCCAGCAGTGTCTACAGTGGGACTAATGAAAAACTGTTTTTT	CASSVYSGTNEKLFF
.	.	TRBV10-3	TRBJ1-1	TGTGCCATCAGTGGGGACCCGGGGGGCACTGAAGCTTTCTTT	CAISGDPGGTEAFF
.	few	TRBV27	TRBJ1-2	TGTGCCAGCAGTTCCCCAGACAACTTACTTAACTATGGCTACACCTTC	CASSSPDNLLNYGYTF
TRBD2	.	TRBV15	TRBJ2-3	TGTGCCACCAGCAGCCGCCCCTCTCGACTAGCGGGGTTAACAGATACGCAGTATTTT	CATSSRPSRLAGLTDTQYF
.	once	TRBV12-3/TRBV12-4	TRBJ1-2	TGTGCCAGCTGTTTCGGGATGAACTATGGCTACACCTTC	CASCFGMNYGYTF
TRBD1	few	TRBV19	TRBJ1-2	TGTGCCAGTAGCGGGACAGGGCCGGTATATGGCTACACCTTC	CASSGTGPVYGYTF
.	.	TRBV7-2	TRBJ2-1	TGTGCCAGCAGCCCCCGGGTTCCCCCCAATGAGCAGTTCTTC	CASSPRVPPNEQFF